The T cell receptor (beta chain) under discussion was sequenced for a study of blood T cell repertoires in COVID-19. Overall study: In each case, the material was cDNA or gDNA derived from T cells, B-cell-depleted T cells, or PBMCs.

Study processing details: Estimation of nucleated cell counts was performed using reference gene primer amplification. The table came from immunoSEQ multiplex PCR; TCRdb's copy has only in-frame clones and leaves some out. D and trimming come from the DNA, and the V and J calls and clone size come from that table. The profile covers hundreds of thousands of clones, with approximately 88% appearing a single time and 0.95% to 1.5% taken by the ten largest. Trimming shortened V by 0 bases and J by 3 bases, and 12 bases separated the two germline ends. Germline loops: CDR1 SGHDT, CDR2 YYEEEE. This CDR3 spans 16 amino acids.

The chain combines TRBV5-6 with TRBJ2-2; D is uncertain. What was sequenced was peripheral blood. The origin of this receptor is a man between 35 and 55 years old with acute or convalescent COVID-19. CDR3 DNA sequence: TGTGCCAGCAGCTTGGCCCCTAGATCCCACACCGGGGAGCTGTTTTTT. This sequence encodes CASSLAPRSHTGELFF.